Described below is a single T cell receptor beta chain sequence and its context. The clone's antigen remains unknown. The record has no base qualities; no much larger clone is one base away. Libraries were constructed by the immunoSEQ multiplex PCR assay. A mixture of 60 forward primers for TCR Vbeta segments and 13 reverse primers for TCR Jbeta segments was used in the multiplex PCR. The CDR3 region of rearranged TCR beta genes was amplified from genomic DNA by a multiplex PCR assay. The Illumina HiSeq System was used to sequence the amplified TCR beta libraries as 87-base-pair reads. The source study handled its data this way. Across the 600 to 700 repertoires, a later analysis counted some 81 million unique TCR beta chains, about 10 million of which were shared by at least two donors. Raw reads were error-corrected and collapsed into unique sequences with a nearest-neighbor algorithm that merged closely related sequences to remove PCR and sequencing errors. V, D and J gene segments were assigned by aligning CDR3 sequences to IMGT reference sequences. For a sequence to be retained, a match of at least six nucleotides to both a V gene segment and a J gene segment was required. Rearrangements were classified as productive when the CDR3 lacked stop codons and remained in frame with V and J, and all other rearrangements were classified as non-productive. CDR3 was defined according to IMGT convention as the region running from the second conserved V-encoded cysteine to the conserved J-encoded phenylalanine. The earlier analysis of roughly 590 of the donors excluded any sequence lacking an unambiguous match to a single V gene segment. An earlier analysis of over 450 of the donors classified V segments as functional when productive rearrangements were above 56.7% and as segregating when the standard deviation between donors was above 5%. A statistical classification framework was built for diagnosing cytomegalovirus status from the catalog of TCR beta chain sequences. In a later analysis, TCR nucleotide sequences were compared against IMGT/GENE-DB human TR gene sequences so that V and J genes could be assigned. A later analysis assigned CDR3 sequences and most-parsimonious VDJ recombination scenarios with the TCRdist pipeline. In a later analysis, each TCR beta chain was defined by its CDR3 amino acid sequence together with its V-gene family, and reads without a unique V-gene family were excluded. To address suspected cross-contamination and a sequencing artifact, a later analysis removed 550 to 750 highly shared, low-generation-probability nucleotide sequences. A later analysis calculated a clonal expansion index for each public chain from normalized within-repertoire ranks of inferred template counts. Generation probabilities in a later analysis came from a VDJ recombination model fitted to out-of-frame rearrangements, and those results were checked against IGoR. A later analysis scored TCR-TCR, TCR-HLA and TCR-CMV co-occurrence with hypergeometric tests, applying a repertoire-size bias correction to TCR pairs. A later analysis estimated false discovery rates by permuting HLA or CMV assignments 20 times. A later analysis grouped co-occurring TCRs with DBSCAN, adding TCRdist sequence similarity when clustering within HLA-allele-positive subsets. Repertoires with fewer than 30,000 or more than 120,000 public chains were left out of co-occurrence clustering, as were five repertoires with anomalous nucleotide sharing. This is the immuneACCESS table as TCRdb keeps it, with only in-frame sequences that have V and J called. A part of the clones is gone; compared with another copy, unresolved V genes explain less than half, and the rest is unexplained. D and trimming come from the DNA, and the V and J calls and clone size come from that table. The sample contains around 190,000 clones, about nine tenths of them found a single time. Under 1.2% of the sample is taken by the ten largest.

These data belong to a study of cytomegalovirus exposure and HLA in healthy donors (dated by TCRdb to about 2017). Regarding the research as a whole: According to an earlier analysis of several hundred of the donors, about 179 million T cells yielded over 100 million unique TCR beta sequences and approximately 300 Gb of sequence data. Approximately 300 gigabases of sequencing data and around 85 million unique TCR sequences made up an early release that covered 500 to 650 HLA-typed donors. The genetic ancestry cluster associated with self-reported Caucasian donors included 81% of the roughly 360 genotyped donors. The study was designed to test whether signatures of past pathogen exposure could be identified by cataloging public T cell receptors. The study used immunosequencing to profile the T cell repertoires of more than 650 subjects and linked those repertoires to cytomegalovirus serostatus. Along with the roughly 670-subject first cohort, a separate validation cohort of around 120 different subjects was used. The study combined high-throughput TCR immunosequencing, statistical association of individual TCRs with disease status, and machine learning to predict cytomegalovirus infection status. In a later analysis, previously published TCR beta repertoires from 550 to 700 donors were re-analyzed and high-resolution HLA genotyping was added so that TCR occurrence patterns could be studied. Rather than drawing on any new phenotypic data, the later analysis identified candidate immune exposures from TCR beta sequences and the way those sequences occurred across donors. In an earlier analysis of roughly 600 of the donors, high-throughput TCR beta sequencing was used to judge whether each TCR beta V gene segment behaved as functional or pseudogenic. Donor age, sex, ethnicity and CMV serostatus were compiled alongside the repertoire data. A later genetic analysis took genome-wide SNP genotypes for about three fifths of the 666 donors and used that subset as a discovery cohort. Every repertoire in the discovery cohort had been generated on one and the same sequencing platform. Both class I and class II loci were covered by HLA typing, at four-digit resolution. Typing coverage differed by locus: A, B, C, DRB1 and DQB1 were typed in roughly 620-640 donors, DQA1 in 500 to 550, DPA1 in some 570, and DPB1 in 472. Four to six DR-DQ haplotypes were handled as single units for association and clustering, since linkage in the cohort was strong. Among 300 to 500 genotyped donors of the cohort, an average of about 220,000 unique TCR beta nucleotide sequences was sequenced per donor, of which 15% to 20% were non-productive.

The germline V gene specifies SGHVS as CDR1 and FNYEAQ as CDR2. Trimmed from V: 7 bases; trimmed from J: 5 bases; junction bases lacking a gene match: 13. The CDR3 runs 15 amino acids, cysteine and phenylalanine included. Left in the record is the CDR3 DNA by itself, 45 bases read in frame from the first base. The cohort consisted of 650 to 850 healthy bone marrow donors. Cohort members were all nominally healthy when sampled, although unrecorded immune exposures were likely present. The donor was CMV seronegative and was included in the group of a few hundred seronegative cohort members. Every donor gave a peripheral blood sample, and the peripheral blood mononuclear cells from that sample were used for TCR beta sequencing. Genomic DNA extraction from the blood cell samples was performed with the Qiagen DNeasy Blood Extraction Kit. General study outcomes and caveats: A total of roughly 160 TCR beta chains were listed by the study as associated with cytomegalovirus. Cytomegalovirus status was reported to be diagnosed by the classifier with high specificity and sensitivity in both the original and validation cohorts. A group of highly shared sequence variants was considered likely to be a technical artifact of the sequencing pipeline. Because HLA typing was unavailable for some donors at each locus, only the typed subset was used in association tests. Some IMGT-functional V segments, including TRBV6-2 and TRBV6-3, could not be distinguished by the 87-base-pair reads and were therefore excluded. Correlated functional status among segregating V segments might be attributable to linkage disequilibrium, but an unknown experimental factor could not be ruled out. Only TCR beta chains were sequenced in this cohort, and the absence of alpha or paired-chain data limited detectable features. It was suggested by the authors that the approach could potentially be generalized to other disease states and immunological phenotypes. In a later analysis, 15,000 to 20,000 TCR beta sequences were associated with specific HLA alleles at a false discovery rate of 0.05. CMV serostatus was the only immune exposure information available for the cohort. In vitro tests confirmed that three of the cytomegalovirus-associated TCR beta chains recognize cytomegalovirus antigens. In a later genetic analysis, a missense DCLRE1C variant was associated with V-gene and J-gene trimming of TCR beta chains, and the association was replicated in an independent cohort. When HLA alleles, especially DR and DQ, strongly co-occurred, attributing TCR associations to individual alleles was difficult. Because counts were too low, approximately 15 rarely observed V segments, including chromosome 9 orphons, were excluded from the earlier analysis of several hundred of the donors. A later analysis found that most CMV-associated TCR beta chains appeared HLA-restricted, with HLA associations seemingly driven largely by CMV exposure. In a later analysis, the rate of TCR association differed among HLA loci, with DRB1 alleles having the most associated TCRs and HLA-C alleles having the fewest. Most TCR sequences were observed very rarely across donors, whereas some public TCRs were present in many individuals. A later analysis reported that several top co-occurrence clusters appeared linked to parvovirus B19, influenza, CMV and Epstein-Barr virus. A further reported finding was that TCR beta sequences accurately predicted the HLA-A and HLA-B alleles for most subjects in the first cohort. Sequencing depth was assumed to be roughly uniform across donors in the presence/absence analyses, though that assumption may not hold. According to a later genetic analysis, donors in an Asian-associated ancestry cluster had fewer N-insertions in productive TCRs than the approximately 670-donor mean. Broadly in line with IMGT annotations, most TCR beta V segments showed up in productive rearrangements about 87% or about 30% of the time in an earlier analysis of several hundred of the donors. A later analysis found that HLA-associated TCR beta chains were more clonally expanded and had lower generation probabilities than equally common non-associated chains.

This TCR was recovered from a boy between 2 and 10 years old in good health and CMV-seronegative. The source material was PBMCs. The V and J genes are TRBV7-6 and TRBJ2-7, and 8 junctional nucleotides match TRBD2. Here the CDR3 is given as CASTLAGTSSNEQYF. The nucleotides are TGTGCCAGCACCCTAGCCGGGACTAGTTCGAACGAGCAGTACTTC. With the rest looked up from the reference TRBV7-6 and TRBJ2-7 genes rather than sequenced, the full variable domain is GAGVSQSPRYKVTKRGQDVALRCDPISGHVSLYWYRQALGQGPEFLTYFNYEAQQDKSGLPNDRFSAERPEGSISTLTIQRTEQRDSAMYRCASTLAGTSSNEQYFGPGTRLTVT.